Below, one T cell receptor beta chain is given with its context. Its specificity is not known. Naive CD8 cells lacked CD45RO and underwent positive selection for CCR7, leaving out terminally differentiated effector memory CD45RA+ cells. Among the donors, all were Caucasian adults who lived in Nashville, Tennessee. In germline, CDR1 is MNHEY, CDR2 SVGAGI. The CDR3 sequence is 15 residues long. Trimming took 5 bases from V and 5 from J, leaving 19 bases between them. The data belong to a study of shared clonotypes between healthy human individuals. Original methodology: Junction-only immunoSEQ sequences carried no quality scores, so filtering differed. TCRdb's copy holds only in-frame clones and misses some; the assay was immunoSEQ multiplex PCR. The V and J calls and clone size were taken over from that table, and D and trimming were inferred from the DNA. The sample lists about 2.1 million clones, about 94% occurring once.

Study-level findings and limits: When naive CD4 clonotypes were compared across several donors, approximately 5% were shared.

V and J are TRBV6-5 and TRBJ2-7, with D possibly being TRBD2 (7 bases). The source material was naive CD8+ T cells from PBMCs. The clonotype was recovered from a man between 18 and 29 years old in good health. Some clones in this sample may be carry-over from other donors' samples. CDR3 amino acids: CASSTAGAWSDEQYF. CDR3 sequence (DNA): TGTGCCAGCAGTACCGCGGGGGCGTGGTCCGACGAGCAGTACTTC.